The text below deals with one TCR beta chain. Its ends do not fully match the called genes, so a read error is possible. Looked up from germline, CDR1 is LGHNA and CDR2 is YNFKEQ. The CDR3 covers 15 residues. Each 20-30 mg portion of unsorted bulk tissue served as the source for co-extraction of RNA and DNA. The study found over 75% viable tumor cells in every tumor sample. Starting material of 450 to 550 ng total RNA yielded TCR beta cDNA via a constant-region primer. Three nested multiplex PCR rounds of slightly modified ARM-PCR generated TCR beta libraries. PCR rounds one and two used TRBV1-TRBV30 forward primers with a C-beta reverse primer for roughly 10 cycles each. MiXCR was run by TCRdb on the multiplex PCR reads, yielding one entry per CDR3 protein. The sample shows 90,000 to 100,000 distinct CDR3 sequences, around 63% of them seen only once. The data are from a study of tumor-infiltrating lymphocytes in primary liver carcinoma. Looking at the study overall: Those enrolled were patients of both sexes, who were aged 30 to 69 years. Sample yields, roughly 3.65 to 7.13 million productive TCRbeta reads, were similar across the tissue types.

The genes are TRBV4-2 and TRBJ2-5, with 10 bases that match TRBD2. The material sequenced was liver tumor tissue from sampling region 5. Sample subset: tumor region T5, tumor centre. The receptor was derived from an older woman with primary liver carcinoma and hepatitis B virus infection. Here the CDR3 reads CPSNQSGRAGETQYF. The DNA of the CDR3 is TGTCCCAGCAACCAAAGCGGGAGGGCCGGGGAGACCCAGTACTTC.